This T cell receptor (beta chain) was recorded in a study of blood T cell repertoires in COVID-19. Study summary: Acute and convalescent COVID-19 samples came from the United States, Italy and Spain.

This clone has just one count. Those who participated ranged in age from roughly 18 to 89 years and resided in some 24 US areas. The protocol was immunoSEQ multiplex PCR, while the TCRdb copy is restricted to in-frame clones and leaves out a portion. The sample includes hundreds of thousands of clones, about 87% of them seen just once. The sample taken for sequencing was PBMCs or T cells enriched from blood (not recorded which). The origin of this receptor is a man aged 50 to 59 who had been exposed to COVID-19.

CDR3 sequence (DNA): TGCAGCGTTGAAGGAGGGTCTAGCACAGATACGCAGTATTTT. Amino acid sequence: CSVEGGSSTDTQYF. The rearrangement uses TRBV29-1 and TRBJ2-3, with D maybe TRBD2 (5 bases). V gave up 1 base and J gave up 0 bases, with 8 bases separating them. CDR1 SQVTM and CDR2 ANQGSEA come from the germline V gene. CDR3 length: 14 amino acids.